The clone carrying this T cell receptor beta chain was observed a single time. The data were taken from a study of blood T cell repertoires in COVID-19. Across the study: The samples span acute and convalescent COVID-19 from the United States, Italy and Spain. The analysed material was cDNA or gDNA that came from T cells, B-cell-depleted T cells, or PBMCs.

Participant-reported clinical history was the basis for cohort assignment. Assay used: immunoSEQ multiplex PCR; TCRdb lists only in-frame clones, some missing. The sample contains some 350,000 clones, around 90% of which appear only once. The J segment lost 2 bases and the V segment lost 8 bases, leaving 7 bases of the junction unmatched. CDR1 is WNHNN, CDR2 SYGVQD, per germline (reference sequence). The CDR3 has 14 amino acids. The chain couples TRBV10-1 to TRBJ2-3; 7 bases align to TRBD2. The source is a man aged 25-40 years who had recovered from COVID-19. The sequencing input was PBMCs or T cells enriched from blood (not recorded which). The DNA of the CDR3 is TGCGCCAGCGGTGCCGGGGGGATCACAGATACGCAGTATTTT. It is translated as CASGAGGITDTQYF.